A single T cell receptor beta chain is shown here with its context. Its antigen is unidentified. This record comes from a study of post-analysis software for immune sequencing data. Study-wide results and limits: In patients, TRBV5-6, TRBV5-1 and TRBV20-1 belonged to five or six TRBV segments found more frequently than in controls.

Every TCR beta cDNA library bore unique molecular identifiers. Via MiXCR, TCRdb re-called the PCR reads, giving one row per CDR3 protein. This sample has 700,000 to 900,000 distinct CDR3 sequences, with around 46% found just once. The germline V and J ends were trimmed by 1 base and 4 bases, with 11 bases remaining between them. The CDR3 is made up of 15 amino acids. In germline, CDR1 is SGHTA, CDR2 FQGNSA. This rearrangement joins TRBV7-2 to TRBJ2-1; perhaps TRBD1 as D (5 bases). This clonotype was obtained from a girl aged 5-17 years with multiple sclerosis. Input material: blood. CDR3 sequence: CASSLGPGLYNEQFF. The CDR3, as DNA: TGTGCCAGCAGCTTAGGGCCAGGGTTATACAATGAGCAGTTCTTC. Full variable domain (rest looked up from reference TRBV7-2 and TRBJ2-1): GAGVSQSPSNKVTEKGKDVELRCDPISGHTALYWYRQSLGQGLEFLIYFQGNSAPDKSGLPSDRFSAERTGGSVSTLTIQRTQQEDSAVYLCASSLGPGLYNEQFFGPGTRLTVL.